These T cell receptor beta chains were read from a single sample in a study of cytomegalovirus exposure and HLA in healthy donors. Sequencing was performed with immunoSEQ multiplex PCR; in TCRdb, only in-frame clones are kept and a portion is missing. The table includes some 130,000 clones, less than 85% detected once. Sequences were obtained from PBMCs. These receptors all stem from a man aged 25 to 45 in good health and CMV-seronegative. CDR3s leave out the opening cysteine and the closing phenylalanine or tryptophan. Expanded clones get a size class; other rows say once, few or many, or leave the size out.

J	size	V	CDR3
TRBJ2-3	NA	TRBV7-2	ASSSPQGADTQY
TRBJ2-7	NA	TRBV18	ASSPRLVAGYDEQY
TRBJ2-7	NA	TRBV29-1	SVGGADRGIYEQY
TRBJ2-7	few	TRBV10-3	AISEVAQPYEQY
TRBJ1-2	NA	TRBV18	ASTQETGNYGYP
TRBJ2-7	few	TRBV7-7	ASSLEAGGPTVASEQY
TRBJ1-6	NA	TRBV5-1	ASSFHYRDRVNSPLH
TRBJ1-3	NA	TRBV12-5	ASGFTGYSGNTIY
TRBJ2-3	NA	TRBV15	ATSFFLTEIDTQY
TRBJ2-7	NA	TRBV28	ASSSPTGADEQY
TRBJ2-1	NA	TRBV19	ASSIDHLGRRRNEQF
TRBJ2-7	NA	TRBV10-3	AIGGGPRRGYEQY
TRBJ1-5	NA	TRBV19	ASSRVGTLGNQPQH
TRBJ2-3	NA	TRBV4-1	ASRGLVGSDTQY
TRBJ1-1	NA	TRBV19	ASSTPGLRNTEAF
TRBJ2-2	NA	TRBV27	ASSLGRTGELF
TRBJ2-1	NA	TRBV19	ASSSGAAGSNEQF
TRBJ2-1	once	TRBV13	ASSFTSGGGTYNEQF
TRBJ2-3	NA	TRBV27	ASSLRWTSTDTQY
TRBJ2-7	NA	TRBV5-6	ASIKLAVSSYEQY
TRBJ2-3	few	TRBV4-3	ASSQERNTQY
TRBJ2-2	NA	TRBV7-2	ASRQGMSGELF
TRBJ2-1	NA	TRBV4-3	ASSQASGDYNEQF
TRBJ2-1	NA	TRBV15	ATSRDLFFGRLAGDNEQF
TRBJ1-5	few	TRBV6-6	ASTQREDQPQH
TRBJ2-3	NA	TRBV11-2	ASSDRQTSFTDTQY
TRBJ2-3	NA	TRBV7-8	ASSLAQASGRE
TRBJ2-3	NA	TRBV9	ASSVLLAGTDTQY
TRBJ2-3	few	TRBV4-2	ASSPERGVSTDTQY
TRBJ2-7	once	TRBV11-3	ASSLGNREAPYEQY
TRBJ1-2	once	TRBV7-8	ASSLVGRGQSGYT
NA	once	TRBV6-5	ASRGQGRYEQY
TRBJ1-5	NA	TRBV27	ASSLTGPNQPQH
TRBJ2-5	NA	TRBV10-1	ASSEILAGGRETQY
TRBJ2-2	NA	TRBV7-8	ASSPERLAGGSRGELF
TRBJ1-2	NA	TRBV27	ASSPTGGVGYT
TRBJ2-7	NA	TRBV4-1	ASSQDRASGRRDHEQY
TRBJ1-5	NA	TRBV18	ASSPVRQGVDQPQH
TRBJ2-5	NA	TRBV27	ASNPRGQETQY
TRBJ1-1	once	TRBV6-6	ASSANRAENTEAF
TRBJ1-3	NA	TRBV7-2	ASSELPGRGNTIY
TRBJ2-2	once	TRBV27	ASSFLLAGGTGELF
TRBJ1-5	NA	TRBV19	ASSILGRRSNQPQH
TRBJ1-5	NA	TRBV27	ASSLGTVNQPQH
TRBJ1-1	NA	TRBV4-1	ASSRNFAGAKSNTEAF
TRBJ2-6	NA	TRBV10-3	AISVGQPGANVLT
TRBJ2-6	NA	TRBV2	ASSPDISGANVLT
NA	NA	TRBV4-3	ASSQWTGAYEQY
TRBJ1-3	few	TRBV7-9	ASSFRQGADTIY
TRBJ1-2	NA	TRBV5-1	ASSVNLAGPIWGYT
TRBJ1-3	NA	TRBV30	AWSPSYRISGNTIY
TRBJ1-1	NA	TRBV18	ASSRGWEGTEAF
TRBJ2-5	NA	TRBV7-9	ASRQTSGSSETQY
TRBJ2-5	NA	TRBV5-1	ASSLVQGIRETQY
TRBJ2-3	NA	TRBV10-2	ASGPGTDTQY
TRBJ1-1	NA	TRBV14	ASSQWEGVAEAF
TRBJ2-7	NA	TRBV11-2	ASSLEDRALYEQY
TRBJ1-1	NA	TRBV6-5	ASSYSIPGYGAF
TRBJ2-7	NA	TRBV19	ASSYRGAYEQY